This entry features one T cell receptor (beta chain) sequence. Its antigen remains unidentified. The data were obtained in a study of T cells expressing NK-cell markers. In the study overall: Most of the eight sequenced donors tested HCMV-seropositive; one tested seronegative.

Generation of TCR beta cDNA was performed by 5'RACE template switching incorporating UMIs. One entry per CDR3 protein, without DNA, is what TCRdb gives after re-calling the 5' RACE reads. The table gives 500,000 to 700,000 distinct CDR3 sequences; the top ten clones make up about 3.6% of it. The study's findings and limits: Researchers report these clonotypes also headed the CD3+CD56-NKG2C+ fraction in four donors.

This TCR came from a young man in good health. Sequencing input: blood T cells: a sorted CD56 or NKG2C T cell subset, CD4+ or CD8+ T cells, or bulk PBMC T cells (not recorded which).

CDR3 amino acids: CASSSPLLTSLVGNEQFF. The J gene is TRBJ2-1, the V gene TRBV11-2; there is no DNA to check the TCRdb D call of TRBD1. This CDR3 spans 18 amino acids. Germline-derived CDR1 and CDR2 are SGHAT and FQNNGV.